Listed below are T cell receptor beta chains from one sample, sequenced in a study of cytomegalovirus exposure and HLA in healthy donors. Libraries were prepared by immunoSEQ multiplex PCR; TCRdb keeps only in-frame clonotypes and omits some of them. Counted here are more than 140,000 clones, 85% to 90% occurring once; the ten biggest clones make up 3% to 3.5%. Sequenced: PBMCs. The receptors were gathered from a woman in her late teens or twenties in good health and CMV-seropositive. The conserved cysteine and the conserved F or W are not part of the CDR3 here. Not every row has a clone size; where given, it reads once, few, many or a size class.

abundance,v_gene,CDR3aa
-,TRBV6-4,ASSESGGGTDTQY
-,TRBV11-3,ASSLVASGAPSVTQY
-,TRBV5-1,ASSPSGFVSVDEQY
-,TRBV5-1,ASSLGDRVPNTIY
-,TRBV6-1,ASSEVDRVSQPQH
-,TRBV7-2,ASSLVGRGANNEQF
-,TRBV30,AGGLAGGTGTQY
-,TRBV7-3,ASSLDRSTDTQY
-,TRBV6-1,ASSERGSGTEAF
-,TRBV5-1,ASRGGRGLDTQY
-,TRBV11-3,ASSSVKGRYNEQF
-,TRBV19,ASSIGDIAGGGWSYNEQF
-,TRBV7-9,ASSLAGRRADTQY
-,TRBV29-1,SVEEVLAGGTQY
-,TRBV7-3,ASRQTGRDTGELF
-,TRBV2,ASSTSWASGYT
-,TRBV27,ASKSGQGARNTEAF
-,TRBV5-1,ASSNNRDEQF
-,TRBV11-2,ASSLWGDRAIHEQY
-,TRBV27,ASSPTGNYYEQY
-,TRBV4-3,ASSHRTGDSGTSAYEQY
-,TRBV5-1,ASSLDTGYTGELF
-,TRBV4-3,ASSQSYRAAYEQY
-,TRBV7-8,ASSSGGNQPQH
few,TRBV18,ASSQVAQLLDGYT
once,TRBV2,ASSKRVSANEKLF
once,TRBV6-1,ASRAPGHPNTEAF
-,TRBV7-3,ASSHRTSGNYNEQF
-,TRBV9,ASSVAGHIQETQY
-,TRBV6-5,ASKKTGGNYGYT
-,TRBV6-6,ASSSGQGRNEKLF
once,TRBV5-4,ASSSGASGIYEQY
-,TRBV25-1,ASSEIKLFAGNTGELF
-,TRBV10-2,ASSRQDENGYT
-,TRBV5-6,ASSFDRDNHEQY
-,TRBV10-3,AIRATGMSNEKLF
-,TRBV10-3,AIRNTGGTGELF
-,TRBV4-3,ASSQDLAGGIYEQY
-,TRBV30,AWSLQETQY
-,TRBV5-1,ASSKDRDTQY
-,TRBV4-1,ASSPGTSGQANTGELF
-,TRBV19,ASSPSGDSYNEQF
-,TRBV5-1,ASSKGQGQQPQH
-,TRBV5-5,ASSLANGVRNEQY
-,TRBV27,ASRPTYRVRGNQPQH
-,TRBV15,ATSRDRGYEQY
-,TRBV7-9,ASSTLGLDGYT
-,TRBV7-9,ASTLGRETQY
-,TRBV5-1,ASSQNPTGQGTDTQY
-,TRBV7-9,ASSSTTLAGSSYEQY
-,TRBV5-5,ASSHQGTDTQY
-,TRBV5-1,ASSLGASGELSRSYEQY
-,TRBV4-1,ASSQDYVIRGEGYT
-,TRBV11-2,ASSLGGREQF
-,TRBV5-4,ASSRAESSYEQY
once,TRBV5-1,ASSLAGTGEQY
-,TRBV4-3,ASSQVFGNHGETQY